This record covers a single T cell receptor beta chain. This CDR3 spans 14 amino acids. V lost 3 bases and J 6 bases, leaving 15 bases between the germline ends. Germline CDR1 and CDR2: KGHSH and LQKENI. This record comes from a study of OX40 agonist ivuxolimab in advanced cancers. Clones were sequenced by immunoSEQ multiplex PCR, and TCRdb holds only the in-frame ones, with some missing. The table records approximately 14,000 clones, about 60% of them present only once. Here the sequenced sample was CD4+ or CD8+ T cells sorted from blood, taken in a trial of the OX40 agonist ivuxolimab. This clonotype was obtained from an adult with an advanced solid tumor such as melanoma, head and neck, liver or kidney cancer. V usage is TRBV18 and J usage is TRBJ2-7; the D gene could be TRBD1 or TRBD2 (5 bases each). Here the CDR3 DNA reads TGTGCCAGCTCACCCAATTTTTTAGGGACCGAGCAGTACTTC. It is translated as CASSPNFLGTEQYF.